This T cell receptor beta chain was recovered during a study of blood T cell repertoires in COVID-19 (dated by TCRdb to the early 2020s). Turning to the overall study: The collaborator samples originated in the United States, Italy and Spain and spanned the acute and convalescent phases of COVID-19. The material from the prospective study consisted of cDNA or gDNA derived from T cells, B-cell-depleted T cells, or PBMCs. The dataset comprised deeply sampled blood TCRbeta repertoires from subjects exposed to, actively infected with, or recovered from COVID-19. The repertoires were released in a freely available public database intended as a resource for research on the immune response to SARS-CoV-2. Samples were obtained from the ongoing ImmuneRACE study (first 160 participants) and from over 1,000 subjects provided by 6 global collaborators. The sample metadata nearly always contained a de-identified subject ID, COVID-19 status, age in years and sex. Where available, HLA class I and class II types were obtained from metadata supplied by the sample provider rather than from assay-based typing. The full study reports these points: Clinical and demographic metadata were provided uncurated, with the amount varying by source and participant.

A second Seattle source provided samples from volunteer blood donors who had recovered from COVID-19. Whole blood was collected in K2EDTA tubes by collaborating institutions according to the institutions' own protocols. For TCRbeta analysis, collaborators shipped samples in one of three forms: frozen whole blood, isolated PBMCs, or DNA extracted from either of those sample types. For this clone: Its antigen specificity is not known. It has no much larger one-base neighbor in the sample; base qualities were not kept.

The immunoSEQ Assay, a bias-controlled multiplex PCR, was used to amplify TCRbeta CDR3 regions from genomic DNA. The study's processing was this. The number of nucleated cells in each sample was estimated by amplification of reference gene primers within the assay. Sequence reads were collapsed and filtered to measure the absolute abundance of every unique TCRbeta CDR3 rearrangement. For each sample, productive Simpson clonality was calculated by taking the square root of Simpson's diversity index across productive rearrangements. The table was pulled from immuneACCESS by TCRdb, which kept in-frame rearrangements only. Such tables lose some clones; where checked, under half of the loss comes from unresolved V genes, and the rest has no known cause. The V and J calls and clone size were taken over from that table, and D and trimming were inferred from the DNA. This sample holds about 190,000 clones; about 88% were observed only once. Of the sample, less than 7.5% is held by the ten largest clones.

Spanning cysteine to phenylalanine, the CDR3 consists of 13 amino acids. Of all the DNA, just the CDR3 is kept, 39 bases in frame from base 1. The germline V gene encodes CDR1 SEHNR and CDR2 FQNEAQ (reference sequence). Deletion took 5 bases off V and 1 base off J, with a span of 9 bases between the germline ends. This chain joins TRBV7-9 to TRBJ2-7; the D gene is perhaps TRBD2, from 5 matching bases. Sequenced: peripheral blood. This TCR came from a woman between 40 and 50 years old who had recovered from COVID-19. The nucleotides read TGTGCCAGCAGCGAAGGGAGTTCCTACGAGCAGTACTTC. The encoded protein is CASSEGSSYEQYF.